The rows below give T cell receptor beta chains drawn from one sample of a study of T cells in localized non-small cell lung cancer. TCRdb's table, derived via immunoSEQ multiplex PCR, lists solely in-frame clones and lacks some. The data contain over 20,000 clones, approximately 81% of them seen just once; the ten biggest clones take up about 15%. Here the sequenced sample was PBMCs, taken before any cancer treatment. Receptors were obtained from a woman between 35 and 75 years old with stage II squamous cell lung carcinoma. The CDR3 runs from the conserved cysteine through the conserved F or W. A D gene is named only where the DNA matches it firmly. Only some rows state a clone size, as once, few, many or a class for expanded clones.

TRBV29-1	.	TRBD1	TRBJ1-5	TGCAGCGTTGGGCAGGGGGTACGGCAGCCCCAGCATTTT	CSVGQGVRQPQHF
TRBV27	.	TRBD2	TRBJ2-2	TGTGCCAGCAAATCGGGACTAGCGGATACCGGGGAGCTGTTTTTT	CASKSGLADTGELFF
TRBV5-6	.	TRBD2	TRBJ2-5	TGTGCCAGCAGCCTCCGGGGGGGTGGACTACTCTTGGGCCAGGACTTC	CASSLRGGGLLLGQDF
TRBV11-2	.	TRBD1	TRBJ1-2	TGTGCCAGCAGCTTGGGGACAGGGGCGGACTACACCTTC	CASSLGTGADYTF
TRBV9	once	.	TRBJ1-2	TGTGCCAGCAGCGACGGGACAATAGATGGCTACACCTTC	CASSDGTIDGYTF
TRBV5-1	.	.	TRBJ2-7	TGCGCCAGCAGCTTGGAACCGCCTCGGGGCGAGCAGTACTTC	CASSLEPPRGEQYF
TRBV6-1	.	.	TRBJ1-1	TGTGCCAGCAGTGAAGCGGGGAGAGGGTCCAACACTGAAGCTTTCTTT	CASSEAGRGSNTEAFF
TRBV29-1	.	.	TRBJ2-7	TGCAGCGTGCCGGGCCCAGGGACCCCCTACGAGCAGTACTTC	CSVPGPGTPYEQYF
TRBV15	.	.	TRBJ1-2	TGTGCCACCAGCAGAGATGGGGACGCCGGTGAGGTATATGGCTACACCTTC	CATSRDGDAGEVYGYTF
TRBV14	.	.	TRBJ1-2	TGTGCCAGCAGCCAAGAGGGGAGCTATGGCTACACCTTC	CASSQEGSYGYTF
TRBV7-2	.	.	TRBJ1-2	TGTGCCAGCAGCGCTGGACACGGACTTAACTATGGCTACACCTTC	CASSAGHGLNYGYTF
TRBV18	.	.	TRBJ2-7	TGTGCCAGCGCCCGCGGGGCAGCCACCTACGAGCAGTACTTC	CASARGAATYEQYF
TRBV2	.	.	TRBJ2-4	TGTGCCAGCAGTGAAGAGGAGGGGATCTACATTCAGTACTTC	CASSEEEGIYIQYF
TRBV7-2	.	.	TRBJ1-3	TGTGCCAGCAGCTTAGGGGCCGGTACCGGAAACACCATATATTTT	CASSLGAGTGNTIYF
TRBV9	.	TRBD2	TRBJ2-5	TGTGCCAGCAGCGTGGGCGGGAGCCAAGAGACCCAGTACTTC	CASSVGGSQETQYF
TRBV5-4	few	TRBD1	TRBJ2-2	TGTGCCAGCAGCCCGGGACAGATGGGAGAGACCGGGGAGCTGTTTTTT	CASSPGQMGETGELFF
TRBV2	.	.	TRBJ1-4	TGTGCCAGCAGTGATGTGGCGGCGGGGTCGAGGAAACTGTTTTTT	CASSDVAAGSRKLFF
TRBV25-1	.	.	TRBJ1-3	TGTGCCAGCAGTCGAGGCGAGGGGGCTGGAAACACCATATATTTT	CASSRGEGAGNTIYF
TRBV14	.	TRBD1	TRBJ2-1	TGTGCCAGCAGCCCCTCCCGGGACAGATACGACAATGAGCAGTTCTTC	CASSPSRDRYDNEQFF
TRBV5-1	.	.	TRBJ2-7	TGCGCCAGCAGCTTGTCGGGTGGAACCTACGAGCAGTACTTC	CASSLSGGTYEQYF
TRBV27	.	.	TRBJ2-7	TGTGCCAGCAGTTCAGGACCTTACTACGAGCAGTACTTC	CASSSGPYYEQYF
TRBV6-5	.	TRBD1	TRBJ1-2	TGTGCCAGCAGTGCATCAGACAGGGTGGCTGGCTACACCTTC	CASSASDRVAGYTF
TRBV7-9	.	TRBD2	TRBJ2-2	TGTGCCAGCAGCCTTACTAGCGGGAGAAACACCGGGGAGCTGTTTTTT	CASSLTSGRNTGELFF
TRBV11-3	.	TRBD2	TRBJ2-7	TGTGCCAGCAGCCAGACTAGCGGGCAGTACGAGCAGTACTTC	CASSQTSGQYEQYF
TRBV9	.	.	TRBJ2-2	TGTGCCAGCAGCGTAGCGGGGGAGCTGTTTTTT	CASSVAGELFF
TRBV7-3	few	TRBD1	TRBJ2-2	TGTGCCAGCAGTCCCGACAGGGTGTGGACCGGGGAGCTGTTTTTT	CASSPDRVWTGELFF
TRBV6-5	.	.	TRBJ1-1	TGTGCCAGCAGTTACTCGGGAGTTATGAACACTGAAGCTTTCTTT	CASSYSGVMNTEAFF
TRBV20-1	.	.	TRBJ2-3	TGCAGTGGAGACTACCGGGATACGCAGTATTTT	CSGDYRDTQYF
TRBV25-1	.	TRBD2	TRBJ2-1	TGTGCCAGCGGGCTCCGACTAGCGGGTTCCTACAATGAGCAGTTCTTC	CASGLRLAGSYNEQFF
TRBV6-4	.	.	TRBJ2-1	TGTGCCAGCAGTGGAGACAATGAGCAGTTCTTC	CASSGDNEQFF
TRBV6-1	.	.	TRBJ1-1	TGTGCCAGCAGTGAAAGGGGGAAAGGCACTGAAGCTTTCTTT	CASSERGKGTEAFF
TRBV18	.	TRBD1	TRBJ1-2	TGTGCCAGCTCTCCGGGACAGTCCTATGGCTACACCTTC	CASSPGQSYGYTF
TRBV28	once	.	TRBJ1-6	TGTGCCAGCAGTTTCAATGGGGGACGAGAAGGCTCACCCCTCCACTTT	CASSFNGGREGSPLHF
TRBV18	.	TRBD1	TRBJ2-5	TGTGCCAGCTCGAATAGACAGGGGGCGGAGACCCAGTACTTC	CASSNRQGAETQYF
TRBV6-5	.	.	TRBJ1-5	TGTGCCAGCAGTGTGCAGGGAACGGGCAATCAGCCCCAGCATTTT	CASSVQGTGNQPQHF
TRBV10-3	.	.	TRBJ1-1	TGTGCCATCAGTGGGGCGGCCTTGAACACTGAAGCTTTCTTT	CAISGAALNTEAFF
TRBV10-2	.	TRBD2	TRBJ2-1	TGCGCCAGCACAATTAGCGGGCTCGGTGAGCAGTTCTTC	CASTISGLGEQFF
TRBV18	.	.	TRBJ2-7	TGTGCCAGCTCCATCGACAGGAGCTCCTACGAGCAGTACTTC	CASSIDRSSYEQYF
TRBV18	.	.	TRBJ1-1	TGTGCCAGCTCACCGGCAGGGGCGGTGACTTTCTTT	CASSPAGAVTFF
TRBV10-3	.	.	TRBJ2-3	TGTGCCATCAGTGAGTCAGGAGCTCGGAGAACGGATACGCAGTATTTT	CAISESGARRTDTQYF
TRBV5-1	.	.	TRBJ2-2	TGCGCCAGCAGCTTGGGGCCCGCGGTTAACCCACGGGAGCTGTTTTTT	CASSLGPAVNPRELFF
TRBV5-1	once	TRBD1	TRBJ2-7	TGCGCCAGCAGCTATGGACAGGGCCTCCGCTACGAGCAGTACTTC	CASSYGQGLRYEQYF
TRBV5-1	.	.	TRBJ1-4	TGCGCCAGCAGCTTGCGGGCTTTGAATGAAAAACTGTTTTTT	CASSLRALNEKLFF
TRBV18	.	.	TRBJ2-5	TGTGCCAGCTCACCACTTCCGGGACCCCAAACTCAAGAGACCCAGTACTTC	CASSPLPGPQTQETQYF
TRBV7-2	once	.	TRBJ1-1	TGTGCCAGCAGCTTTGACAGGCAGAACACTGAAGCTTTCTTT	CASSFDRQNTEAFF
TRBV9	few	TRBD1	TRBJ1-2	TGTGCCAGCTCCTCAGGGGGGGGGACAGAAGGAATCTATGGCTACACCTTC	CASSSGGGTEGIYGYTF
TRBV5-4	.	.	TRBJ2-1	TGTGCCAGCAGCCGAACTAGTAACCTGGGTGAGCAGTTCTTC	CASSRTSNLGEQFF
TRBV9	.	TRBD1	TRBJ2-7	TGTGCCAGCAGCGTGGGACAGGTTTCCTACGAGCAGTACTTC	CASSVGQVSYEQYF
TRBV9	once	.	TRBJ2-2	TGTGCCAGCAGCCCGGACTTTGACACCGGGGAGCTGTTTTTT	CASSPDFDTGELFF
TRBV30	.	.	TRBJ2-5	TGTGCCTGGAGCCTGACTCTTCAGACCCAGTACTTC	CAWSLTLQTQYF
TRBV30	.	TRBD1	TRBJ2-5	TGTGCCTGGAGACAGGGGAGTGGGGAGACCCAGTACTTC	CAWRQGSGETQYF
TRBV5-1	.	TRBD1	TRBJ2-2	TGCGCCAGCAGCCCGGGACAGGGGAACACCGGGGAGCTGTTTTTT	CASSPGQGNTGELFF
TRBV14	.	.	TRBJ1-1	TGTGCCAGCGGCGGGCAGCGCACTGAAGCTTTCTTT	CASGGQRTEAFF